The 20 T cell receptor beta chains below come from one sample, sequenced in a study of OX40 agonist ivuxolimab in advanced cancers. Method: immunoSEQ multiplex PCR; TCRdb's copy keeps in-frame clones and lacks some. The table includes some 81,000 clones, around 80% detected once. Sequencing was performed on CD4+ or CD8+ T cells sorted from blood, taken in a trial of the OX40 agonist ivuxolimab. All receptors derive from an adult with an advanced solid tumor such as melanoma, head and neck, liver or kidney cancer.

The CDR3 protein is CASRSSIAGGSGELFF. CDR3 sequence (DNA): TGTGCCAGCAGATCCTCAATAGCGGGAGGAAGCGGGGAGCTGTTTTTT. V gene TRBV11-2 combines with J gene TRBJ2-2; 10 positions agree with TRBD2. The V and J ends lost 6 bases and 7 bases, in that order; junction bases with no gene match: 11. The germline V gene has CDR1 SGHAT and CDR2 FQNNGV. The CDR3 covers 16 residues.

The CDR3 DNA follows: TGTGCCAGTAGTTCCCTCGCGGTGGCCAAAAACATTCAGTACTTC. Protein sequence: CASSSLAVAKNIQYF. This rearrangement joins TRBV19 to TRBJ2-4; D call uncertain. The CDR3 length is 15 residues. The V end lost 5 bases, the J end lost 1 base, and 12 bases lay between the germline ends. CDR1 and CDR2 from the germline V gene are LNHDA and SQIVND (reference sequence).

The chain joins TRBV6-5 to TRBJ1-2, with 9 bases fitting TRBD1. The CDR3 runs to 14 residues. Trimming at V came to 6 bases and at J to 4 bases, leaving 6 bases not matched to a gene. CDR1 and CDR2 from the germline V gene are MNHEY and SVGAGI. The CDR3 DNA reads as TGTGCCAGCAGCAGGACGACAGGGGGCTATGGCTACACCTTC. This encodes CASSRTTGGYGYTF.

This clone appeared a few times. The chain uses TRBV5-1 and TRBJ1-2; D is ambiguous. The V and J ends lost 2 bases and 0 bases respectively, with 8 bases between them. Germline CDR1 and CDR2: SGHRS and YFSETQ. CDR3 length: 14 residues. The CDR3 protein is CASSLERANYGYTF. The CDR3 DNA is TGCGCCAGCAGCTTAGAGAGAGCTAACTATGGCTACACCTTC.

The chain employs TRBV11-2 and TRBJ1-5; possibly TRBD1 for D (5 bases). Germline lookup yields CDR1 SGHAT and CDR2 FQNNGV. The CDR3 is 16 amino acids. Trimming shortened V by 7 bases and J by 0 bases, and 16 bases separated the two germline ends. The CDR3 region has the DNA TGTGCCAGCACCCGATTAGGGGATAATAGCAATCAGCCCCAGCATTTT. Translation: CASTRLGDNSNQPQHF.

CDR3 sequence reads: CASKPGPDLDEQFF. DNA for the CDR3: TGTGCCAGTAAACCGGGACCGGACCTCGATGAGCAGTTCTTC. The V gene is TRBV19, the J gene TRBJ2-1, with D possibly called TRBD1 or TRBD2 (5 bases each). Trimming took off 7 bases at V and 8 bases at J, with 18 bases between the two ends. This CDR3 comprises 14 residues. Germline CDR1 and CDR2: LNHDA and SQIVND (reference sequence).

The V call is TRBV11-2, the J call TRBJ1-2, with a weak D call TRBD1 (6 bases). This CDR3 has 13 amino acids. Germline V CDR1 and CDR2: SGHAT, FQNNGV. The V end was cut by 5 bases, the J end by 8 bases, with 15 bases between. CDR3 nucleotides: TGTGCCAGCAGCCGGGGGGGGCTAGAAGGCTACACCTTC. Residues: CASSRGGLEGYTF.

The chain recombines TRBV19 with TRBJ1-4; no firm D call. Germline V gene lookup returns CDR1 LNHDA and CDR2 SQIVND (reference sequence). The germline V and J ends were trimmed by 7 bases and 5 bases, with 17 bases remaining between them. The CDR3 runs to 15 residues. CDR3 region: CASKRTGVLNEKLFF. CDR3 DNA sequence: TGTGCCAGTAAAAGGACCGGAGTTTTAAATGAAAAACTGTTTTTT.

The V and J genes are TRBV19 and TRBJ2-7; D is unclear. The CDR3 runs 14 residues. V lost 6 bases and J 4 bases, leaving 16 bases between the germline ends. Looked up from germline, CDR1 is LNHDA and CDR2 is SQIVND (reference sequence). CDR3 sequence: CASSRFGDEYEQYF. Written as DNA, the CDR3 is TGTGCCAGTAGCCGATTTGGGGATGAATACGAGCAGTACTTC.

The chain links TRBV5-1 to TRBJ2-6; D might be TRBD1 or TRBD2, each matching 7 bases. Trimming removed 4 bases at V and 4 bases at J, with 15 bases between. The CDR3 is made up of 16 amino acids. CDR1 is SGHRS and CDR2 is YFSETQ in the germline V gene. CDR3 in DNA: TGCGCCAGCAGCAGCGGGACAGCCTCAGGGGCCAACGTCCTGACTTTC. It translates to CASSSGTASGANVLTF.

The rearrangement links TRBV7-9 to TRBJ1-2, with unresolved D. The CDR3 has 12 residues. Trimming took 5 bases from V and 8 from J, leaving 12 bases between them. Germline CDR1 is SEHNR and CDR2 is FQNEAQ (reference sequence). The chain's CDR3 is CASSPRARGYTF. As DNA, the CDR3 is TGTGCCAGCAGCCCGAGGGCGCGGGGCTACACCTTC.

This clone was seen a single time. The chain has TRBV2 and TRBJ2-7; 11 bases agree with TRBD1. Looked up from germline, CDR1 is SNHLY and CDR2 is FYNNEI. This CDR3 region has 14 residues. The trim removed 10 bases at V and 6 bases at J, leaving 11 bases unmatched. For the CDR3, the DNA is TGTGCCACCTGCCCAGGGACAGGGGGACGCGAGCAGTACTTC. The encoded protein is CATCPGTGGREQYF.

The V and J genes are TRBV7-8 and TRBJ1-2, with D tentatively TRBD1 (5 bases). The CDR3 contains 14 residues. Trimming removed 2 bases at V and 0 bases at J, with 7 bases between. Germline values: CDR1 SGHVS, CDR2 FQNEAQ. In DNA form, the CDR3 reads TGTGCCAGCAGCTTAAAGACAGCTAACTATGGCTACACCTTC. Translation: CASSLKTANYGYTF.

The chain joins TRBV5-5 to TRBJ2-6; no clear D gene. Germline CDR1 reads SGHKS; CDR2 reads YYEKEE (reference sequence). V gave up 3 bases and J gave up 0 bases, with 7 bases separating them. CDR3 size: 15 residues. The CDR3 DNA is TGTGCCAGCAGCTCGGGCGTCTCTGGGGCCAACGTCCTGACTTTC. This codes for CASSSGVSGANVLTF.

The CDR3 loop is CASSLQPGWDWSGETQYF. CDR3 bases: TGTGCCAGCAGCTTACAGCCCGGCTGGGACTGGTCGGGGGAGACCCAGTACTTC. V usage is TRBV7-3 and J usage is TRBJ2-5; perhaps TRBD2 as D (6 bases). The germline V gene encodes CDR1 SGHTA and CDR2 FQGTGA. V lost 2 bases to trimming and J lost 5 bases, with 24 bases between them. This CDR3 has 18 amino acids.

V usage is TRBV5-4 and J usage is TRBJ1-1; a weak D match, TRBD1 (5 bases). The CDR3 has 16 amino acids. V was cut by 4 bases and J by 0 bases, with 16 bases left in between. Per the germline V gene, CDR1 is SGHNT and CDR2 is YYREEE (reference sequence). Here the CDR3 reads CASSPLGGGVNTEAFF. The CDR3 DNA follows: TGTGCCAGCAGCCCCTTGGGCGGGGGGGTGAACACTGAAGCTTTCTTT.

This clone was observed a single time. The rearrangement links TRBV6-6 to TRBJ2-7; D is unresolved. V lost 6 bases to trimming and J lost 0 bases, with 6 bases between them. The CDR3 contains 12 residues. CDR1 is MNHNY, CDR2 SVGAGI, per germline (reference sequence). The CDR3 coding sequence is TGTGCCAGCAGATACAGCTCCTACGAGCAGTACTTC. It codes for CASRYSSYEQYF.

The J gene is TRBJ1-4, the V gene TRBV27; TRBD1 matches at 7 bases. CDR3 length equals 14 residues. The germline gives CDR1 MNHEY, CDR2 SMNVEV (reference sequence). Unmatched junction bases numbered 11, after V lost 8 bases and J lost 8 bases. The CDR3, as DNA: TGTGCCAGCGCCGGTCAGGGGGTCGGGGAAAAACTGTTTTTT. This translates into CASAGQGVGEKLFF.

This clone was found a few times. The J gene is TRBJ1-1, the V gene TRBV28; perhaps TRBD1 as D (6 bases). The V gene's germline CDR1 is MDHEN and CDR2 SYDVKM. The CDR3 has 13 residues. Trimming shortened V by 4 bases and J by 7 bases, and 13 bases separated the two germline ends. The CDR3 bases are TGTGCCAGCAGTTCACCCGGGACACGTGAAGCTTTCTTT. Amino acids: CASSSPGTREAFF.

This chain links TRBV6-5 with TRBJ1-5, with a possible D match to TRBD1 (5 bases). V dropped 0 bases and J dropped 7 bases, with 7 bases sitting between them. The germline gives CDR1 MNHEY, CDR2 SVGAGI. There are 13 residues in the CDR3. DNA of the CDR3: TGTGCCAGCAGTTACTCCCGGGACCAGCCCCAGCATTTT. Residues: CASSYSRDQPQHF.